This T cell receptor beta chain was sequenced in a study of blood T cell repertoires in COVID-19. Turning to the study itself: The study drew acute and convalescent COVID-19 samples from the United States, Italy and Spain.

This table comes from immunoSEQ multiplex PCR, and its TCRdb copy is limited to in-frame clones, with some not included. The profile shows approximately 90,000 clones, around 86% of them singletons. The V gene lost 6 bases and the J gene lost 8 bases, with 19 bases spanning the gap. CDR3 length: 13 residues. The germline CDR1 and CDR2 sequences are SQVTM and ANQGSEA. The clonotype originates from a man aged 55 to 69 with COVID-19, enrolled during active disease. The specimen sequenced was peripheral blood. The chain uses TRBV29-1 and TRBJ1-2; D perhaps matches TRBD1 (6 bases). Here the CDR3 reads CSVGKDSPGGYTF. Written as DNA, the CDR3 is TGCAGCGTGGGGAAGGACAGCCCGGGAGGCTACACCTTC.